The 15 T cell receptor beta chains presented below share a single source sample, sequenced in a study of T cells in tumors after PD-1 blockade. Some clones are missing from TCRdb's copy, which holds only in-frame ones; the method was immunoSEQ multiplex PCR. Here the sample spans roughly 49,000 clones, 65% to 85% being singletons. This specimen was PBMCs, taken before anti-PD-1 treatment. The receptors were gathered from a human donor with basal cell carcinoma.

The CDR3 here is CASSAVTGGEQYF. Written as DNA, the CDR3 is TGTGCCAGCAGCGCGGTGACAGGGGGCGAGCAGTACTTC. This chain uses TRBV5-6 with TRBJ2-7; TRBD1 matches 9 bases. This CDR3 has 13 residues. Germline CDR1 and CDR2: SGHDT and YYEEEE. V dropped 4 bases and J dropped 6; count of bases not matched to a gene: 5.

CDR3 DNA: TGTGCCAGCAGTGATCGGGATCATGATACGCAGTATTTT. This gives the protein CASSDRDHDTQYF. V usage is TRBV6-4 and J usage is TRBJ2-3; D is possibly TRBD2 (5 bases). There are 13 residues in the CDR3. V shed 3 bases and J shed 6 bases, with 10 bases lying between them. Germline values: CDR1 MRHNA, CDR2 SNTAGT.

The chain is built from TRBV9 and TRBJ1-3, with 7 bases aligning to TRBD1. From germline, CDR1 is SGDLS and CDR2 YYNGEE. V dropped 4 bases and J dropped 4; count of bases not matched to a gene: 11. The CDR3 totals 16 residues. The CDR3 sequence: CASSFGEGAQGNTIYF. In DNA, the CDR3 is TGTGCCAGCAGCTTCGGGGAGGGGGCTCAAGGAAACACCATATATTTT.

This sequence joins TRBV29-1 and TRBJ1-5; D is unclear. V was shortened by 6 bases and J by 1 base, with 7 bases between the two germline ends. There are 12 residues in the CDR3. The V gene's germline CDR1 is SQVTM and CDR2 ANQGSEA. The CDR3, as DNA: TGCAGCGTCACAGAGAGCAATCAGCCCCAGCATTTT. It codes for CSVTESNQPQHF.

This chain joins TRBV6-4 and TRBJ2-1; maybe TRBD1 (6 bases). Germline V lookup: CDR1 MRHNA, CDR2 SNTAGT. Trimming took off 2 bases at V and 5 bases at J, with 10 bases between the two ends. CDR3 length equals 14 residues. The chain's CDR3 is CASSDEGDNNEQFF. The CDR3 bases are TGTGCCAGCAGTGACGAGGGGGACAACAATGAGCAGTTCTTC.

J is TRBJ1-1 and V is TRBV5-4; D remains unclear. The CDR3 totals 13 residues. Germline CDR1 reads SGHNT; CDR2 reads YYREEE (reference sequence). Trimming stripped 4 bases from V and 0 bases from J, with 7 bases between. The CDR3 here is CASSLRLNTEAFF. CDR3 bases: TGTGCCAGCAGCCTCCGATTGAACACTGAAGCTTTCTTT.

The chain is built from TRBV14 and TRBJ2-7, with a tentative D call TRBD2 (6 bases). This CDR3 comprises 16 residues. V was pared by 2 bases and J by 5 bases, with 19 bases between. The germline V gene encodes CDR1 SGHDN and CDR2 FVKESK. The CDR3 reads CASSQFSVLARNEQYF. CDR3 nucleotides: TGTGCCAGCAGCCAATTCTCCGTCCTAGCGAGGAACGAGCAGTACTTC.

The chain recombines TRBV6-5 with TRBJ1-4; possibly TRBD1 for D (6 bases). The CDR3 runs 14 residues. Germline-derived CDR1 and CDR2 are MNHEY and SVGAGI. Deletions cut 2 bases from V and 7 bases from J, with 11 bases between. The CDR3 spells CASSYGGAGEKLFF. In DNA, the CDR3 is TGTGCCAGCAGTTACGGGGGGGCAGGTGAAAAACTGTTTTTT.

In this sample, this clone turned up once. V gene TRBV12-3 or TRBV12-4 combines with J gene TRBJ1-2; 10 nucleotides line up with TRBD1. The CDR3 spans 13 residues. The trim removed 6 bases at V and 7 bases at J, leaving 5 bases unmatched. CDR3 nucleotide sequence: TGTGCCAGCAGGATGACAGGGGGCGTTGGCTACACCTTC. As protein: CASRMTGGVGYTF.

The chain couples TRBV25-1 to TRBJ1-1, with 7 nucleotides matching TRBD1. CDR1 is MGHDK and CDR2 is SYGVNS in the germline V gene. The CDR3 consists of 16 residues. Trimming at V came to 8 bases and at J to 0 bases, leaving 12 bases not matched to a gene. CDR3 in amino acids: CASQTPGQHMNTEAFF. The CDR3 DNA reads TGTGCCAGCCAGACCCCGGGACAGCACATGAACACTGAAGCTTTCTTT.

This clone was counted only a few times. CDR3 bases: TGTGCCAGCAGCTTGGAGGGGGGAAACTATGGCTACACCTTC. Translating it yields CASSLEGGNYGYTF. The rearrangement links TRBV5-4 to TRBJ1-2; D might be TRBD1 (6 bases). The V end lost 0 bases, the J end lost 2 bases, and 8 bases lay between the germline ends. This CDR3 spans 14 amino acids. Germline CDR1 SGHNT, CDR2 YYREEE (reference sequence).

V gene TRBV2 combines with J gene TRBJ2-7, with TRBD1 identical over 7 bases. There are 16 residues in the CDR3. The trim removed 1 base at V and 7 bases at J, leaving 13 bases unmatched. Germline V CDR1 and CDR2: SNHLY, FYNNEI. The DNA for the CDR3 is TGTGCCAGCAGTGAAGGAGGTCTGAGGGGGCGGATTGAGCAGTACTTC. The encoded protein is CASSEGGLRGRIEQYF.

The chain joins TRBV7-6 to TRBJ2-1; D possibly uses TRBD1 or TRBD2 (5 bases each). The CDR3 loop spans 13 amino acids. Trimming removed 2 bases at V and 11 bases at J, with 13 bases between. CDR1 is SGHVS, CDR2 FNYEAQ, per germline. The DNA of the CDR3 is TGTGCCAGCAGCTTATTGGGGCCTAGCCAGCAGTTCTTC. Translation gives CASSLLGPSQQFF.

The V call is TRBV15, the J call TRBJ1-2, with a possible D match to TRBD1 (6 bases). The V end was cut by 0 bases, the J end by 7 bases, with 21 bases between. This CDR3 comprises 17 residues. From germline, CDR1 is LNHNV and CDR2 YYDKDF (reference sequence). CDR3 nucleotides: TGTGCCACCAGCAGAGATTTTACGGAAGGGGGAATTGGTGGCTACACCTTC. Translation: CATSRDFTEGGIGGYTF.

This chain connects TRBV6-5 to TRBJ1-5; no firm D call. Germline CDR1 reads MNHEY; CDR2 reads SVGAGI. V lost 5 bases to trimming and J lost 2 bases, with 10 bases between them. The CDR3 contains 14 residues. CDR3 nucleotide sequence: TGTGCCAGCAGTCAGGAAAAAGGCAATCAGCCCCAGCATTTT. It yields the protein CASSQEKGNQPQHF.